The 13 T cell receptor beta chains below come from one sample, sequenced in a study of cytomegalovirus exposure and HLA in healthy donors. PCR was performed using 60 Vbeta and 13 Jbeta primers. TCRdb's table, derived via immunoSEQ multiplex PCR, lists solely in-frame clones and lacks some. In the table there are about 200,000 clones, roughly 80% of which are singletons. Sequenced sample: PBMCs. These receptors originate from a man aged 30 to 39 in good health and CMV-seronegative.

The gene calls are TRBV5-8 and TRBJ2-4, with a possible D match to TRBD2 (7 bases). The germline CDR1 and CDR2 sequences are SGHTS and YDEGEE. V was pared by 4 bases and J by 9 bases, with 23 bases between. The CDR3 has 16 residues. The CDR3 DNA follows: TGTGCCAGCAGCCATAACGGGGGGCGACCCGGATCCATTCAGTACTTC. The encoded protein is CASSHNGGRPGSIQYF.

V is TRBV25-1 and J is TRBJ2-5; TRBD2 might be the D (5 bases). The CDR3 runs to 14 residues. The V end was cut by 2 bases, the J end by 5 bases, with 12 bases between. The germline V gene has CDR1 MGHDK and CDR2 SYGVNS. CDR3: CASSEPLAGETQYF. DNA of the CDR3: TGTGCCAGCAGTGAACCCCTAGCCGGGGAGACCCAGTACTTC. The whole variable domain, filled in from reference TRBV25-1 and TRBJ2-5, reads EADIYQTPRYLVIGTGKKITLECSQTMGHDKMYWYQQDPGMELHLIHYSYGVNSTEKGDLSSESTVSRIRTEHFPLTLESARPSHTSQYLCASSEPLAGETQYFGPGTRLLVL.

J is TRBJ2-5 and V is TRBV9, with a tentative D call TRBD2 (6 bases). The CDR3 totals 15 residues. The V gene lost 4 bases and the J gene lost 3 bases, with 16 bases spanning the gap. Germline CDR1 SGDLS, CDR2 YYNGEE. The CDR3 loop is CASSSQIGGKETQYF. CDR3 sequence (DNA): TGTGCCAGCAGCTCCCAAATCGGGGGTAAAGAGACCCAGTACTTC.

This chain links TRBV2 with TRBJ1-1; perhaps TRBD1 as D (6 bases). Trimming shortened V by 6 bases and J by 0 bases, and 14 bases separated the two germline ends. The CDR3 consists of 15 residues. In germline, CDR1 is SNHLY, CDR2 FYNNEI. CDR3 sequence: CASRTEGGVNTEAFF. The CDR3 DNA reads as TGTGCCAGCAGGACCGAGGGGGGGGTGAACACTGAAGCTTTCTTT.

The V call is TRBV28, the J call TRBJ2-5; no reliable D call. Germline-derived CDR1 and CDR2 are MDHEN and SYDVKM. Trimming removed 4 bases at V and 5 bases at J, with 8 bases between. This CDR3 has 12 residues. CDR3 sequence reads: CASSSSRETQYF. The CDR3 DNA follows: TGTGCCAGCAGTTCTTCCCGGGAGACCCAGTACTTC.

The rearrangement joins TRBV7-3 to TRBJ2-3, with TRBD1 as a possible D gene (5 bases). V lost 5 bases and J 5 bases, leaving 17 bases between the germline ends. CDR1 and CDR2 from the germline V gene are SGHTA and FQGTGA. The CDR3 sequence is 15 residues long. CDR3 nucleotides: TGTGCCAGCAGCCCCGCCGGTGGGGCCGGAGATACGCAGTATTTT. Encoded protein: CASSPAGGAGDTQYF.

The chain couples TRBV5-8 to TRBJ1-2; the match to TRBD1 covers 8 bases. CDR1 and CDR2 from the germline V gene are SGHTS and YDEGEE. With 4 bases clipped from V and 4 bases from J, the junction kept 18 bases outside the gene matches. The CDR3 covers 18 residues. The CDR3 nucleotides read TGTGCCAGCAGCCTATTTGGTCAGGGGGCGCGGATTTTCTATGGCTACACCTTC. Translation: CASSLFGQGARIFYGYTF.

The chain couples TRBV4-3 to TRBJ1-2, with D unclear. V was pared by 1 base and J by 3 bases, with 12 bases between. The CDR3 is 15 residues long. Germline V gene lookup returns CDR1 LGHNA and CDR2 YSLEER. The CDR3 DNA reads as TGCGCCAGCAGCCAAGCCCCAACCGGTGACTATGGCTACACCTTC. Protein: CASSQAPTGDYGYTF.

This clone has a single count. V gene TRBV27 combines with J gene TRBJ2-7; 10 bases line up with TRBD1. CDR3 length equals 14 residues. With V trimmed by 2 bases and J by 3 bases, 1 base remained unmatched. Germline CDR1 and CDR2: MNHEY and SMNVEV (reference sequence). The CDR3 sequence: CASSLGTGVYEQYF. The CDR3 DNA sequence: TGTGCCAGCAGTTTAGGGACAGGGGTCTACGAGCAGTACTTC.

The rearrangement uses TRBV27 and TRBJ1-1; D not resolved. From germline, CDR1 is MNHEY and CDR2 SMNVEV (reference sequence). The CDR3 consists of 11 residues. V dropped 6 bases and J dropped 5 bases, with 7 bases sitting between them. The CDR3: CASRSLTEAFF. For the CDR3, the DNA is TGTGCCAGCAGGAGTCTGACTGAAGCTTTCTTT.

The chain combines TRBV29-1 with TRBJ1-4, with TRBD1 matching over 8 bases. The junction had 7 bases not matched to a gene; V was cut back by 4 bases and J by 3 bases. The germline V gene has CDR1 SQVTM and CDR2 ANQGSEA. The CDR3 spans 15 residues. This CDR3 reads CSVGSVTGANEKLFF. DNA for the CDR3: TGCAGCGTTGGATCTGTGACAGGGGCTAATGAAAAACTGTTTTTT.

The chain combines TRBV2 with TRBJ2-5; 10 bases match TRBD2. The germline gives CDR1 SNHLY, CDR2 FYNNEI. The CDR3 runs 15 residues. V lost 1 base, J lost 5 bases, and 4 bases stayed unmatched. The CDR3 nucleotides read TGTGCCAGCAGTGAAGAGTCAGCGGGGGGGGAGACCCAGTACTTC. This translates into CASSEESAGGETQYF.

This sequence joins TRBV2 and TRBJ2-1; D is unresolved. This CDR3 spans 13 amino acids. V lost 6 bases and J lost 0, with 6 bases in between. Germline CDR1 is SNHLY and CDR2 is FYNNEI. This CDR3 reads CASSRFSYNEQFF. The CDR3 DNA sequence: TGTGCCAGCAGCCGGTTCTCCTACAATGAGCAGTTCTTC.